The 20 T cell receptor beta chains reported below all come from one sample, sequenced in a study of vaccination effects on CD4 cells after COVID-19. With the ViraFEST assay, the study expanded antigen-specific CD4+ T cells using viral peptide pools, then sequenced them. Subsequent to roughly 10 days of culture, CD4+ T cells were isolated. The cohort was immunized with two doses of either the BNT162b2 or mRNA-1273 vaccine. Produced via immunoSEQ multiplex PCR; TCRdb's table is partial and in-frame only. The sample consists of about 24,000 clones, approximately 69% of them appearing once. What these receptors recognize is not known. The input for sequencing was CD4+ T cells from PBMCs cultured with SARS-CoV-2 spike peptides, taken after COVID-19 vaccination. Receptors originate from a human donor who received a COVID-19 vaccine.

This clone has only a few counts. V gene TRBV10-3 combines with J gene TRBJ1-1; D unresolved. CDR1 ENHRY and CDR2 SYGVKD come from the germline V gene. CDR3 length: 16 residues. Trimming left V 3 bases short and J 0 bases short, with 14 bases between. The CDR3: CAISDDTDFMNTEAFF. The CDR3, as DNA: TGTGCCATCAGTGATGACACGGATTTTATGAACACTGAAGCTTTCTTT.

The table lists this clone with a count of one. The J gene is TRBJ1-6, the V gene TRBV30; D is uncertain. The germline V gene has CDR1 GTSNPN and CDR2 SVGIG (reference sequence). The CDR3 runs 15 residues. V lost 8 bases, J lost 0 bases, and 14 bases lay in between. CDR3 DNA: TGTGCCCAACGGGTTGGGAGCTCCTATAATTCACCCCTCCACTTT. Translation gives CAQRVGSSYNSPLHF.

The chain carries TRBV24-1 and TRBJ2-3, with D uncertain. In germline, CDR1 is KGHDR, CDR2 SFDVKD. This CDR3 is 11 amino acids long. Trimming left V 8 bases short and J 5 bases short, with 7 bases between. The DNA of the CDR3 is TGTGCCACCACCGAGAGAGATACGCAGTATTTT. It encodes CATTERDTQYF.

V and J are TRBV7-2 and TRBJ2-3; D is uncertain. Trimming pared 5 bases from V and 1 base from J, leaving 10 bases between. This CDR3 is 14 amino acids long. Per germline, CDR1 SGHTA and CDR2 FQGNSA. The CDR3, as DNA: TGTGCCAGCAGCCTCTCATGGGGCACAGATACGCAGTATTTT. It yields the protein CASSLSWGTDTQYF.

CDR3 amino acids: CASSSPRGRNYGYTF. The CDR3 DNA follows: TGTGCCAGCAGCTCCCCCAGGGGGCGAAACTATGGCTACACCTTC. This chain uses TRBV7-9 with TRBJ1-2, with TRBD1 identical over 8 bases. This CDR3 spans 15 amino acids. V was pared by 4 bases and J by 2 bases, with 6 bases of the junction left unmatched. Germline CDR1 SEHNR, CDR2 FQNEAQ (reference sequence).

CDR3 sequence: CSVEGDSGRNTEAFF. The CDR3 bases are TGCAGCGTTGAAGGTGACAGTGGGAGGAACACTGAAGCTTTCTTT. V usage is TRBV29-1 and J usage is TRBJ1-1; TRBD1 is a possible D gene (5 bases). V was cut by 1 base and J by 1 base, with 13 bases left in between. Germline V lookup: CDR1 SQVTM, CDR2 ANQGSEA. This CDR3 has 15 amino acids.

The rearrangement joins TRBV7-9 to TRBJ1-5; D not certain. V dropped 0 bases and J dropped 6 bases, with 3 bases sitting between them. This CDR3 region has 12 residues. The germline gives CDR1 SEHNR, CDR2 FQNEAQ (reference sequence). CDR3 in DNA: TGTGCCAGCAGCTTAGCGGGTCAGCCCCAGCATTTT. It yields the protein CASSLAGQPQHF.

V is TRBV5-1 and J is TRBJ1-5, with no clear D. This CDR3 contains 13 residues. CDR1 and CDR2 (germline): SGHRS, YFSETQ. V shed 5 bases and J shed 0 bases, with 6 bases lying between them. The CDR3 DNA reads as TGCGCCAGCAGTTATAATAGCAATCAGCCCCAGCATTTT. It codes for CASSYNSNQPQHF.

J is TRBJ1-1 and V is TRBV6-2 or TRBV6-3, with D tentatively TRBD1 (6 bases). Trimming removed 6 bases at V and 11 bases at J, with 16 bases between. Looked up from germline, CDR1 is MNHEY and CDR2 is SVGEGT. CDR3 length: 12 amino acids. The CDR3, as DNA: TGTGCCAGCAGCAATTATGGGACAACGGCTTTCTTT. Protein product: CASSNYGTTAFF.

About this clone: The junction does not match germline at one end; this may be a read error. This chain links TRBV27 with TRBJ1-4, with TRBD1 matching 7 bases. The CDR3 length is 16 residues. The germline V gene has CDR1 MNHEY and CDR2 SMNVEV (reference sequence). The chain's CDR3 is CASRLSGTAANEKLFF. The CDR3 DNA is TGTGCCAGCAGATTATCAGGGACAGCAGCTAATGAAAAACTGTTTTTT.

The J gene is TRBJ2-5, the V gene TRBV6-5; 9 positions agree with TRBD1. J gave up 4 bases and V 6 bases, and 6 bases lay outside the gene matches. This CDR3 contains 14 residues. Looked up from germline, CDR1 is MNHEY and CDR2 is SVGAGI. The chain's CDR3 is CASRRTGEVETQYF. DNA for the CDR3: TGTGCCAGCAGAAGGACAGGGGAAGTAGAGACCCAGTACTTC.

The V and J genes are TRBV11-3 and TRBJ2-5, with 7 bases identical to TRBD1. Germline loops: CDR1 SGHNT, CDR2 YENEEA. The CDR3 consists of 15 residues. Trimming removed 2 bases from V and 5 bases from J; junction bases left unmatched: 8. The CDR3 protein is CASSLRQGDAETQYF. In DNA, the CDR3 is TGTGCCAGCAGCTTAAGACAGGGTGATGCGGAGACCCAGTACTTC.

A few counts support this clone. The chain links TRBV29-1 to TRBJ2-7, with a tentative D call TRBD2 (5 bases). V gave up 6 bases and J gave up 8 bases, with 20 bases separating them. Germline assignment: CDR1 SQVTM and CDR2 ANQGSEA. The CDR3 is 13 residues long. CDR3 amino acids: CSVDGKGGGQQYF. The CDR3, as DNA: TGCAGCGTCGACGGTAAAGGTGGAGGTCAGCAGTACTTC.

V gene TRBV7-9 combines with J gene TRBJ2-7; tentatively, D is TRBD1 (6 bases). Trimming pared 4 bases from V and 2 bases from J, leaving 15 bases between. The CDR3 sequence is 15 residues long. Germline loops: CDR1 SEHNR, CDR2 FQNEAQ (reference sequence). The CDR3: CASSSGDTLTYEQYF. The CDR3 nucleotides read TGTGCCAGCAGCTCAGGGGACACCCTAACCTACGAGCAGTACTTC.

CDR3 amino acids: CAWRLDRGSYNSPLHF. The CDR3 nucleotides read TGTGCCTGGAGGCTTGACAGGGGCTCCTATAATTCACCCCTCCACTTT. The rearrangement links TRBV30 to TRBJ1-6; 8 bases line up with TRBD1. V lost 3 bases, J lost 0 bases, and 4 bases stayed unmatched. CDR1 and CDR2 from the germline V gene are GTSNPN and SVGIG (reference sequence). The CDR3 contains 16 residues.

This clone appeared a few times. CDR3 DNA: TGTGCCAGCAGTGGGGGGGGGCCGACAGATACGCAGTATTTT. Protein sequence: CASSGGGPTDTQYF. The chain is built from TRBV5-6 and TRBJ2-3; possibly TRBD2 for D (7 bases). V was trimmed by 5 bases and J by 3 bases, leaving 13 bases between them. The CDR3 is made up of 14 amino acids. Germline V gives CDR1 SGHDT, CDR2 YYEEEE.

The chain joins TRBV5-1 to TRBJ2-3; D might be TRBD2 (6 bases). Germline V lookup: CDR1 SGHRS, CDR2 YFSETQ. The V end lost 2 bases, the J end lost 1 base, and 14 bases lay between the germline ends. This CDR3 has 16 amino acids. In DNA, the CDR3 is TGCGCCAGCAGCTTTAGCGGAGTGGAGCGCACAGATACGCAGTATTTT. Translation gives CASSFSGVERTDTQYF.

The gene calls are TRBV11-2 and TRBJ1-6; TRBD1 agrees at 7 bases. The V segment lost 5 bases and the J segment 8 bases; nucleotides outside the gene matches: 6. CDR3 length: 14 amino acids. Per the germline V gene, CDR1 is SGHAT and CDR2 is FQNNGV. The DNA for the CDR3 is TGTGCCAGCAGCAGAACCAGGGGGGATTCACCCCTCCACTTT. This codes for CASSRTRGDSPLHF.

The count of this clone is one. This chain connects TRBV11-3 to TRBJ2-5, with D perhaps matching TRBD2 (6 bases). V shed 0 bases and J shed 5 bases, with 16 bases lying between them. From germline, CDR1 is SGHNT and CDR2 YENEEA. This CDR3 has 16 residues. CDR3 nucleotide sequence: TGTGCCAGCAGCTTAGATTGGGCGGAAGGGAGGGAGACCCAGTACTTC. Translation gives CASSLDWAEGRETQYF. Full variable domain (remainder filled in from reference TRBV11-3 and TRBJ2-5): EAGVVQSPRYKIIEKKQPVAFWCNPISGHNTLYWYLQNLGQGPELLIRYENEEAVDDSQLPKDRFSAERLKGVDSTLKIQPAELGDSAVYLCASSLDWAEGRETQYFGPGTRLLVL.

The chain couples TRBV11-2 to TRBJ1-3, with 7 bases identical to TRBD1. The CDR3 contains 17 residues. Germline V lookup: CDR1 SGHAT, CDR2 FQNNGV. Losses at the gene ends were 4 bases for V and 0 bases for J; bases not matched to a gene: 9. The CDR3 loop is CASSYRTGFVSGNTIYF. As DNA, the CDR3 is TGTGCCAGCAGCTATCGGACAGGCTTTGTCTCTGGAAACACCATATATTTT.